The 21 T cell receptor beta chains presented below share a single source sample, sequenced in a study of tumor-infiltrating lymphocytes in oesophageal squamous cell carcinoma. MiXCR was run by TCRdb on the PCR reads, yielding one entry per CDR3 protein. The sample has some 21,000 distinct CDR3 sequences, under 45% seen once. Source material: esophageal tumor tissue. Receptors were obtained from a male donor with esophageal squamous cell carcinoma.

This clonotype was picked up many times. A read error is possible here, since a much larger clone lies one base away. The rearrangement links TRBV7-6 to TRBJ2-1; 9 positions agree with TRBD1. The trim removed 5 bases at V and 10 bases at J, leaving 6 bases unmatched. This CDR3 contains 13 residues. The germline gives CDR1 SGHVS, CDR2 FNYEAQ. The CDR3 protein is CASSQGQGREQFF. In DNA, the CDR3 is TGTGCCAGCAGCCAAGGACAGGGGCGCGAGCAGTTCTTC.

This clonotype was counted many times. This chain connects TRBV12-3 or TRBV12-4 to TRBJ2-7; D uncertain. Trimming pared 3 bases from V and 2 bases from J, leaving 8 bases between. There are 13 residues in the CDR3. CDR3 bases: TGTGCCAGCAGTTTGGTCAGAACCTACGAGCAGTACTTC. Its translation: CASSLVRTYEQYF.

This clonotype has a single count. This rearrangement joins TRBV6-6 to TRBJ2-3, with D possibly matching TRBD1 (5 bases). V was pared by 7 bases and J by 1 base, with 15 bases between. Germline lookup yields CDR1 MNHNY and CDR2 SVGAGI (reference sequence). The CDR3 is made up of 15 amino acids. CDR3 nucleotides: TGTGCCAGCACGTCAGGGCATTCGGGCACAGATACGCAGTATTTT. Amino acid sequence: CASTSGHSGTDTQYF.

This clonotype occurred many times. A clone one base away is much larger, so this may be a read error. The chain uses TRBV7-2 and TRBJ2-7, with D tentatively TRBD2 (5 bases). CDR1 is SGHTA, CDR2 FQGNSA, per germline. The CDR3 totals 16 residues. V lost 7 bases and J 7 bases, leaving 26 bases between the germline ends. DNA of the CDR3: TGTGCCAGCACCCAAAAGGTGGGAGTCGGCTACAATGAGCAGTACTTC. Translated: CASTQKVGVGYNEQYF.

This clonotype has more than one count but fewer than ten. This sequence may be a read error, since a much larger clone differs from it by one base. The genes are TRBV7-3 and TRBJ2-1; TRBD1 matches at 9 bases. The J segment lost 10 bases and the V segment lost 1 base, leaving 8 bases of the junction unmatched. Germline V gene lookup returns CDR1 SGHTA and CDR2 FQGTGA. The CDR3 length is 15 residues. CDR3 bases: TGTGCCAGCAGCTTAAACTGGGGACAGGGAAACGAGCAGTTCTTC. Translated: CASSLNWGQGNEQFF.

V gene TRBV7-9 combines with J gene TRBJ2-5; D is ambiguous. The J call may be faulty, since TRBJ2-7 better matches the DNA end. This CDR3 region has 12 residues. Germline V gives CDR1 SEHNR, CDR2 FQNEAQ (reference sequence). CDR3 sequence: CASSEIGYEQYF. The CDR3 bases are TGTGCCAGCAGCGAAATAGGGTACGAGCAGTACTTC.

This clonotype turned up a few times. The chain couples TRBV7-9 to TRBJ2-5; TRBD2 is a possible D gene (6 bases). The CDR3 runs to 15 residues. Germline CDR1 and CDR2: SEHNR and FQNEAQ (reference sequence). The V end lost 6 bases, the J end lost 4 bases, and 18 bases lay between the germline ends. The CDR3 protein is CASSPTGGGGETQYF. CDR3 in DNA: TGTGCCAGCAGTCCCACCGGTGGGGGAGGAGAGACCCAGTACTTC. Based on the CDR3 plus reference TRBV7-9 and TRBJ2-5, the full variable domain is DTGVSQNPRHKITKRGQNVTFRCDPISEHNRLYWYRQTLGQGPEFLTYFQNEAQLEKSRLLSDRFSAERPKGSFSTLEIQRTEQGDSAMYLCASSPTGGGGETQYFGPGTRLLVL.

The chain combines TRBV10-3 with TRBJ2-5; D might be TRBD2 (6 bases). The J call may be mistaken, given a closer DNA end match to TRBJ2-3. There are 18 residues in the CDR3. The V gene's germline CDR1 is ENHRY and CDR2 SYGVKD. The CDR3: CAISESTGQGPMGGTQYF. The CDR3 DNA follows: TGTGCCATCAGTGAGTCGACTGGACAAGGCCCCATGGGAGGTACGCAGTATTTT.

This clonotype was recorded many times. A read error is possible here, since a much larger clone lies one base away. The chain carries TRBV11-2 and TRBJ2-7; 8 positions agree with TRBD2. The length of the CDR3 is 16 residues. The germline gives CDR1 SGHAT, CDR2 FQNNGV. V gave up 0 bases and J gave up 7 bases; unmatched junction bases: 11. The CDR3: CASSLDSAGGVNEQYF. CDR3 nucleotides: TGTGCCAGCAGCTTAGATTCTGCGGGAGGAGTAAATGAGCAGTACTTC. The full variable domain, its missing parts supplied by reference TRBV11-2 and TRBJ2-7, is EAGVAQSPRYKIIEKRQSVAFWCNPISGHATLYWYQQILGQGPKLLIQFQNNGVVDDSQLPKDRFSAERLKGVDSTLKIQPAKLEDSAVYLCASSLDSAGGVNEQYFGPGTRLTVT.

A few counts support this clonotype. The CDR3, as DNA: TGCGCCAGCAGGCGGCTAGTTCAGGGGACCGGGGAGCTGTTTTTT. Its translation: CASRRLVQGTGELFF. The chain links TRBV5-1 to TRBJ2-2; a possible D gene is TRBD1 (6 bases). Looked up from germline, CDR1 is SGHRS and CDR2 is YFSETQ. Trimming stripped 5 bases from V and 5 bases from J, with 16 bases between. CDR3 length equals 15 residues. The whole variable domain, remainder taken from reference TRBV5-1 and TRBJ2-2, is KAGVTQTPRYLIKTRGQQVTLSCSPISGHRSVSWYQQTPGQGLQFLFEYFSETQRNKGNFPGRFSGRQFSNSRSEMNVSTLELGDSALYLCASRRLVQGTGELFFGEGSRLTVL.

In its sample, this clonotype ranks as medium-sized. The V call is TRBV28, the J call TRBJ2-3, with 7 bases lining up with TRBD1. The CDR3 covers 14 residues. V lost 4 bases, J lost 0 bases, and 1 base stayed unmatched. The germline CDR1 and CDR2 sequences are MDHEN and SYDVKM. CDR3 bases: TGTGCCAGCAGTTGGGGACAGAGCACAGATACGCAGTATTTT. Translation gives CASSWGQSTDTQYF. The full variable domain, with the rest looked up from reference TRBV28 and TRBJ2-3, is DVKVTQSSRYLVKRTGEKVFLECVQDMDHENMFWYRQDPGLGLRLIYFSYDVKMKEKGDIPEGYSVSREKKERFSLILESASTNQTSMYLCASSWGQSTDTQYFGPGTRLTVL.

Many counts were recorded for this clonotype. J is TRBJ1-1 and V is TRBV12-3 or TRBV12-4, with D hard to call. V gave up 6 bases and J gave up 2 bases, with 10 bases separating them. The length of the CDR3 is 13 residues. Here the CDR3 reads CASSWGANTEAFF. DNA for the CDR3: TGTGCCAGCAGCTGGGGAGCAAACACTGAAGCTTTCTTT.

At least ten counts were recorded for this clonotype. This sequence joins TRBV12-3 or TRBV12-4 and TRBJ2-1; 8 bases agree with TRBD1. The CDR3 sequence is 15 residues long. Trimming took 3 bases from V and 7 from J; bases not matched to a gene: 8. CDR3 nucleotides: TGTGCCAGCAGTTTTCAGCAGGGGGCTCGGAATGAGCAGTTCTTC. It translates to CASSFQQGARNEQFF.

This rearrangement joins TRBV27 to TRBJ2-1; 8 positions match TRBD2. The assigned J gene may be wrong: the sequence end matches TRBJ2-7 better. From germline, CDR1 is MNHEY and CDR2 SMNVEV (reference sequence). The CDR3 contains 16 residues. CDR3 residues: CASSLTSGALYNEQYF. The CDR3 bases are TGTGCCAGCAGTCTCACTAGCGGAGCACTCTACAATGAGCAGTACTTC.

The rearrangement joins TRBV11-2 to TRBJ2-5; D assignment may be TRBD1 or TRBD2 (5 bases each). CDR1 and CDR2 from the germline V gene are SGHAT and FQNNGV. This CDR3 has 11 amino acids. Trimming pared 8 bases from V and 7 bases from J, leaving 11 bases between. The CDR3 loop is CASEAGRTQYF. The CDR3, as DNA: TGTGCCAGCGAGGCAGGGAGGACCCAGTACTTC. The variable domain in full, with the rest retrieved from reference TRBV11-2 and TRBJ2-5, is EAGVAQSPRYKIIEKRQSVAFWCNPISGHATLYWYQQILGQGPKLLIQFQNNGVVDDSQLPKDRFSAERLKGVDSTLKIQPAKLEDSAVYLCASEAGRTQYFGPGTRLLVL.

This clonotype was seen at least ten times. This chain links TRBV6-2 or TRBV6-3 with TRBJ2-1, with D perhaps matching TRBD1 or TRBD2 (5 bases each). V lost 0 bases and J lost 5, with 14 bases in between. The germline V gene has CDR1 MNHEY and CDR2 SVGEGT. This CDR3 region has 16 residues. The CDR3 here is CASSYSTGLWDNEQFF. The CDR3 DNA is TGTGCCAGCAGTTACTCGACGGGGCTTTGGGACAATGAGCAGTTCTTC.

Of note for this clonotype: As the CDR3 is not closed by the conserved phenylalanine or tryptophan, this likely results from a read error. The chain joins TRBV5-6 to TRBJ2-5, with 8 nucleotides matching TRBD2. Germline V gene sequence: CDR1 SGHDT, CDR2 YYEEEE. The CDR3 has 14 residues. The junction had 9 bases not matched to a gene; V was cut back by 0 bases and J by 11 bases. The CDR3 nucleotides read TGTGCCAGCAGCTTGGCGGGAGGGCCGGGGGAGCAGTACCTC. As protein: CASSLAGGPGEQYL.

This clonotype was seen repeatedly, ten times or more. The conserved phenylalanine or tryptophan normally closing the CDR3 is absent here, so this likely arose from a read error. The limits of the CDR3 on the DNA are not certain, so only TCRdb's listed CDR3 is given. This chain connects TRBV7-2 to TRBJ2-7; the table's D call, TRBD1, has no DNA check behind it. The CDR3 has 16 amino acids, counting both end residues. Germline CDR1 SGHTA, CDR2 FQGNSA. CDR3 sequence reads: CASSPDRGTYGYTFGS.

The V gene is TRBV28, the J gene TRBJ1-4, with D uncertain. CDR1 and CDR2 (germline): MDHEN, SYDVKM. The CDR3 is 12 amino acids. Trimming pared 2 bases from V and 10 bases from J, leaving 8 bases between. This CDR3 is CASSLTVGKLFF. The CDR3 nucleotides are TGTGCCAGCAGTTTAACGGTTGGAAAACTGTTTTTT.

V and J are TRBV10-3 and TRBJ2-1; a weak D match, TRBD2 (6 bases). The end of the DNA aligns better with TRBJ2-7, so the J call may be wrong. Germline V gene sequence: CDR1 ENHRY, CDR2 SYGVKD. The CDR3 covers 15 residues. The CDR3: CAISGGDGASYEQYF. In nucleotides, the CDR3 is TGTGCCATCAGTGGCGGGGACGGGGCTTCCTACGAGCAGTACTTC.

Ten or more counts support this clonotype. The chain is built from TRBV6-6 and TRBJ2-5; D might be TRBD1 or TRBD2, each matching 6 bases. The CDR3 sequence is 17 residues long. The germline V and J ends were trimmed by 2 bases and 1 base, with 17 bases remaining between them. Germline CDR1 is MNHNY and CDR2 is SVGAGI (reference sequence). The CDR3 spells CASSYLGGRAGQETQYF. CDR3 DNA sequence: TGTGCCAGCAGTTACCTGGGGGGCAGGGCGGGCCAAGAGACCCAGTACTTC.